The 25 T cell receptor beta chains presented below share a single source sample, sequenced in a study of T cell responses to AZD1222 COVID-19 vaccine (dated by TCRdb to about 2021). What the time point label conveys for this sample: about 28 days (+/-7) after the second vaccine dose. The treatment or condition tag for this specimen amounts to: meningococcal conjugate vaccine given as trial control. The method behind the library was the immunoSEQ multiplex PCR assay. TCRdb re-hosts the immuneACCESS table, in-frame sequences only. Its copies lack some clones; in the studies checked, an unresolved V gene accounts for under half of them, and the cause for the rest is not known. In this sample the table shows about 170,000 clones, 85% to 90% of which occur a single time. The top ten constitute about 4.3% of the sample. The sample here was peripheral blood, taken 28 days after the second dose of the MenACWY control vaccine. These receptors were obtained from an adult who received the MenACWY meningococcal vaccine as a control.

V gene TRBV12-3 or TRBV12-4 combines with J gene TRBJ1-5; possibly TRBD1 for D (5 bases). The CDR3 extends over 12 amino acids. Trimming stripped 2 bases from V and 7 bases from J, with 6 bases between. The CDR3 protein is CASSLRGQPQHF. CDR3 coding DNA: TGTGCCAGCAGTTTAAGGGGCCAGCCCCAGCATTTT.

The gene calls are TRBV5-8 and TRBJ1-1; no clear D. This CDR3 comprises 11 residues. CDR1 SGHTS and CDR2 YDEGEE come from the germline V gene. Trimming cost V 0 bases and J 11 bases, with 8 bases left between them. The CDR3 region is CASSLGKPAFF. The CDR3 DNA reads TGTGCCAGCAGCTTGGGAAAACCGGCTTTCTTT.

This clone was seen only a few times. Its ends do not fully match the called genes, so a read error is possible. The rearrangement joins TRBV3-1 (or the pseudogene TRBV3-2) to TRBJ1-2, with D hard to call. CDR1 and CDR2 from the germline V gene are LGHDT and YNNKEL (reference sequence). The CDR3 totals 14 residues. DNA of the CDR3: TGTGCCAGCGGGAGTGCCCCAGCTAAATATGGCTACACCTTC. This sequence encodes CASGSAPAKYGYTF.

The gene calls are TRBV6-2 or TRBV6-3 and TRBJ1-5, with D hard to call. The germline V gene encodes CDR1 MNHEY and CDR2 SVGEGT. Deletions cut 6 bases from V and 4 bases from J, with 22 bases between. This CDR3 spans 17 amino acids. CDR3 nucleotides: TGTGCCAGCAGCCCCCAGGCCGAGGTCCGGATGAATCAGCCCCAGCATTTT. This codes for CASSPQAEVRMNQPQHF.

The chain has TRBV4-1 and TRBJ1-1; 7 bases are a match to TRBD1. J was trimmed by 7 bases and V by 3 bases; bases with no gene match: 11. Germline CDR1 and CDR2: MGHRA and YSYEKL. This CDR3 is built from 15 residues. The CDR3, as DNA: TGCGCCAGCAGCCAGGAAAAAGGGGGCCGGGATGAAGCTTTCTTT. Amino acids: CASSQEKGGRDEAFF.

The rearrangement uses TRBV6-1 and TRBJ2-2; D is undetermined. The ends were cut back, 2 bases at V and 0 bases at J, with 10 bases in the middle. Per germline, CDR1 MNHNS and CDR2 SASEGT. This CDR3 has 16 amino acids. CDR3 residues: CASSEFEVANTGELFF. The CDR3 coding sequence is TGTGCCAGCAGTGAATTCGAGGTCGCGAACACCGGGGAGCTGTTTTTT.

CDR3 bases: TGTGCCAGCAGCTTAGCGCTAATGGACAGCTTTAATCAGCCCCAGCATTTT. This sequence encodes CASSLALMDSFNQPQHF. The chain has TRBV7-2 and TRBJ1-5; the D gene is possibly TRBD1 (6 bases). Deletions cut 0 bases from V and 4 bases from J, with 16 bases between. There are 17 residues in the CDR3. The germline gives CDR1 SGHTA, CDR2 FQGNSA.

This chain uses TRBV19 with TRBJ2-7; D ambiguous. Trimming took 0 bases from V and 1 from J, leaving 13 bases between them. CDR3 size: 16 residues. Germline-derived CDR1 and CDR2 are LNHDA and SQIVND (reference sequence). CDR3 residues: CASSIDPGVVSYEQYF. The CDR3 coding sequence is TGTGCCAGTAGTATAGATCCCGGTGTAGTATCCTACGAGCAGTACTTC.

The CDR3 is CAISVIDLPANYGYTF. The DNA of the CDR3 is TGTGCCATCAGTGTCATCGACCTCCCCGCTAACTATGGCTACACCTTC. The chain uses TRBV10-3 and TRBJ1-2; D remains unclear. Trimming took 4 bases from V and 0 from J, leaving 15 bases between them. CDR1 and CDR2 (germline): ENHRY, SYGVKD. CDR3 size: 16 residues.

The chain employs TRBV2 and TRBJ2-1; D is undetermined. CDR1 SNHLY and CDR2 FYNNEI come from the germline V gene. V lost 3 bases, J lost 8 bases, and 11 bases lay in between. CDR3 length: 13 amino acids. CDR3 in DNA: TGTGCCAGCAGTGATTGGGTTTGGGATGAGCAGTTCTTC. It is translated as CASSDWVWDEQFF.

The CDR3 nucleotides are TGCGCCAGCAGCTTGGCCCAGAGCACAGCTAACTATGGCTACACCTTC. Amino acids: CASSLAQSTANYGYTF. The rearrangement joins TRBV5-1 to TRBJ1-2, with D uncertain. The germline gives CDR1 SGHRS, CDR2 YFSETQ. The V gene lost 0 bases and the J gene lost 0 bases, with 12 bases spanning the gap. The CDR3 covers 16 residues.

This clone was recorded only once. This CDR3 is CASSPPPRLVNNEQFF. The CDR3 coding sequence is TGTGCCAGCAGCCCCCCCCCGAGACTAGTGAACAATGAGCAGTTCTTC. V and J are TRBV7-9 and TRBJ2-1; the D gene is possibly TRBD2 (6 bases). The CDR3 length is 16 residues. CDR1 and CDR2 (germline): SEHNR, FQNEAQ (reference sequence). V lost 5 bases and J 5 bases, leaving 19 bases between the germline ends. The variable domain in full, completed from reference TRBV7-9 and TRBJ2-1, reads DTGVSQNPRHKITKRGQNVTFRCDPISEHNRLYWYRQTLGQGPEFLTYFQNEAQLEKSRLLSDRFSAERPKGSFSTLEIQRTEQGDSAMYLCASSPPPRLVNNEQFFGPGTRLTVL.

The rearrangement uses TRBV11-2 and TRBJ1-2; D remains ambiguous. Germline loops: CDR1 SGHAT, CDR2 FQNNGV. V lost 4 bases, J lost 3 bases, and 6 bases lay in between. CDR3 size: 12 residues. In DNA, the CDR3 is TGTGCCAGCAGCTCCTCGGACTATGGCTACACCTTC. Its protein product is CASSSSDYGYTF.

The V call is TRBV5-6, the J call TRBJ1-5; possible D gene TRBD1, 6 bases. V lost 4 bases to trimming and J lost 7 bases, with 15 bases between them. Germline CDR1 is SGHDT and CDR2 is YYEEEE. This CDR3 is 14 amino acids long. The CDR3 spells CASSPGQTGQPQHF. The DNA for the CDR3 is TGTGCCAGCAGCCCCGGACAGACGGGGCAGCCCCAGCATTTT. Together with reference TRBV5-6 and TRBJ1-5, the CDR3 gives the full variable domain: DAGVTQSPTHLIKTRGQQVTLRCSPKSGHDTVSWYQQALGQGPQFIFQYYEEEERQRGNFPDRFSGHQFPNYSSELNVNALLLGDSALYLCASSPGQTGQPQHFGDGTRLSIL.

This sequence joins TRBV28 and TRBJ2-5, with a weak D call TRBD1 (5 bases). V was cut by 4 bases and J by 2 bases, with 14 bases left in between. The length of the CDR3 is 15 residues. Germline values: CDR1 MDHEN, CDR2 SYDVKM. CDR3: CASSSVRDTQETQYF. The CDR3 DNA follows: TGTGCCAGCAGTTCAGTCAGGGATACGCAAGAGACCCAGTACTTC.

The V gene is TRBV7-2, the J gene TRBJ2-1; TRBD2 is a possible D gene (6 bases). Trimming cost V 5 bases and J 4 bases, with 15 bases left between them. The germline gives CDR1 SGHTA, CDR2 FQGNSA. The CDR3 is 15 residues long. The CDR3 reads CASSGDSLPYNEQFF. As DNA, the CDR3 is TGTGCCAGCAGCGGGGACTCGCTCCCTTACAATGAGCAGTTCTTC.

The CDR3 nucleotides are TGTGCCAGCAGTCTTACAGGAACCTTCTACGAGCAGTACTTC. This gives the protein CASSLTGTFYEQYF. The chain employs TRBV28 and TRBJ2-7; tentatively, D is TRBD1 (5 bases). The CDR3 covers 14 residues. V was pared by 5 bases and J by 3 bases, with 14 bases between. Germline loops: CDR1 MDHEN, CDR2 SYDVKM.

The chain links TRBV6-6 to TRBJ1-1, with D possibly matching TRBD1 (6 bases). The length of the CDR3 is 14 residues. Germline CDR1 is MNHNY and CDR2 is SVGAGI (reference sequence). The V gene lost 8 bases and the J gene lost 1 base, with 14 bases spanning the gap. The CDR3 sequence: CASFYPTGNTEAFF. The CDR3 nucleotides read TGTGCCAGCTTTTACCCGACAGGGAACACTGAAGCTTTCTTT.

The CDR3 sequence is CASSYGIGGATNEKLFF. In DNA form, the CDR3 reads TGTGCCAGCAGTTACGGTATCGGCGGTGCAACTAATGAAAAACTGTTTTTT. V gene TRBV6-2 or TRBV6-3 combines with J gene TRBJ1-4; the D is unclear. Trimming removed 2 bases from V and 0 bases from J, with 13 bases in between. CDR3 length equals 17 residues. The germline V gene has CDR1 MNHEY and CDR2 SVGEGT.

Regarding this clone: Relative to the germline gene, one junction end is altered; a read error may explain this. The chain uses TRBV6-1 and TRBJ2-3; 8 nucleotides line up with TRBD1. From germline, CDR1 is MNHNS and CDR2 SASEGT. This CDR3 has 17 residues. CDR3 bases: TGTGCCAGCAGTAAAGCGGACAGGGCTGTTTCCACAGATACGCAGTATTTT. Its protein is CASSKADRAVSTDTQYF.

V usage is TRBV12-3 or TRBV12-4 and J usage is TRBJ1-2; 7 nucleotides agree with TRBD1. V was pared by 3 bases and J by 5 bases, with 3 bases of the junction left unmatched. There are 13 residues in the CDR3. The CDR3 loop reads CASSLGQRYGYTF. Here the CDR3 DNA reads TGTGCCAGCAGTTTGGGACAGCGTTATGGCTACACCTTC.

The chain employs TRBV18 and TRBJ1-3; D is uncertain. CDR1 KGHSH and CDR2 LQKENI come from the germline V gene. The germline V and J ends were trimmed by 1 base and 1 base, with 14 bases remaining between them. The CDR3 is 17 amino acids. Here the CDR3 reads CASSPRSQEISGNTIYF. In DNA form, the CDR3 reads TGTGCCAGCTCACCACGTTCGCAGGAGATATCTGGAAACACCATATATTTT.

The chain is built from TRBV6-6 and TRBJ2-6; D tentatively reads TRBD1 or TRBD2 (5 bases each). The germline gives CDR1 MNHNY, CDR2 SVGAGI (reference sequence). This CDR3 is 21 amino acids long. V was shortened by 6 bases and J by 0 bases, with 27 bases between the two germline ends. In nucleotides, the CDR3 is TGTGCCAGCAGCTTAATCCCCTTTATTCCGGGACGGCTCTCTGGGGCCAACGTCCTGACTTTC. This codes for CASSLIPFIPGRLSGANVLTF.

This clone was seen a few times. The chain joins TRBV3-1 (or the pseudogene TRBV3-2) to TRBJ1-2; D gene unclear. Trimming removed 1 base at V and 2 bases at J, with 14 bases between. CDR3 length: 16 residues. Germline assignment: CDR1 LGHDT and CDR2 YNNKEL (reference sequence). The CDR3 bases are TGTGCCAGCAGCCAAGTAAACCGGGGTCCGAACTATGGCTACACCTTC. It specifies CASSQVNRGPNYGYTF.

This chain uses TRBV24-1 with TRBJ2-1; 15 bases map to TRBD2. V gave up 3 bases and J gave up 5 bases; unmatched junction bases: 1. The CDR3 has 16 residues. Germline V gene lookup returns CDR1 KGHDR and CDR2 SFDVKD. DNA for the CDR3: TGTGCCACCAGTGATCGGACTAGCGGGAGGGACAATGAGCAGTTCTTC. The encoded protein is CATSDRTSGRDNEQFF.